This TCR beta chain is drawn from a study of response to subunit inactivated influenza vaccine. TCRdb re-derived calls from the RT-PCR reads in MiXCR, one entry per CDR3 protein. This sample has approximately 700,000 distinct CDR3 sequences, with roughly 13% found just once. This clonotype showed up just a few times. Trimming removed 0 bases from V and 4 bases from J, with 12 bases in between. Germline CDR1 and CDR2: LGHNA and YSLEER. There are 15 residues in the CDR3. The receptor was isolated from a middle-aged man who received an inactivated influenza vaccine. The input for sequencing was PBMCs from blood, taken less than 15 days before vaccination. The chain recombines TRBV4-3 with TRBJ1-2; D gene uncertain. The CDR3 coding sequence is TGCGCCAGCAGCCAAGATGGGCAGCGCGCCTATGGCTACACCTTC. It is translated as CASSQDGQRAYGYTF.